The rows below give T cell receptor beta chains drawn from one sample of a study of OX40 agonist ivuxolimab in advanced cancers. Sequencing used immunoSEQ multiplex PCR; TCRdb keeps in-frame clones, though not all of them. The sample shows about 48,000 clones, approximately 89% of them seen only once. The source was CD4+ or CD8+ T cells sorted from blood, collected in a trial of the OX40 agonist ivuxolimab. The receptors originated from an adult with an advanced solid tumor such as melanoma, head and neck, liver or kidney cancer. Both conserved end residues are part of each CDR3. Each record gives: D gene, clone size, V gene, J gene, CDR3 protein, CDR3 DNA. A D gene is named only where the DNA matches it firmly. Only part of the rows carry a size: once, few, many, or a class if the clone is expanded.

>NA|NA|TRBV5-6|TRBJ2-1
CASSLGASSYNEQFF
TGTGCCAGCAGTCTAGGGGCGTCTTCCTACAATGAGCAGTTCTTC
>NA|NA|TRBV5-6|TRBJ2-7
CASSLSFRGGDEQYF
TGTGCCAGCAGCTTGAGTTTTAGGGGGGGAGACGAGCAGTACTTC
>TRBD2|NA|TRBV12-5|TRBJ2-3
CASGLPGLAGTDTQYF
TGTGCTAGTGGTCTCCCAGGACTAGCGGGGACAGATACGCAGTATTTT
>NA|NA|TRBV28|TRBJ2-3
CASSTTGPSNTDTQYF
TGTGCCAGCAGTACTACCGGGCCCTCAAACACAGATACGCAGTATTTT
>TRBD2|NA|TRBV30|TRBJ2-7
CAWILRDYPTEQYF
TGTGCCTGGATCCTCCGGGACTACCCTACGGAGCAGTACTTC
>NA|NA|TRBV7-9|TRBJ2-7
CASSPVGGQGAYEQYF
TGTGCCAGCAGCCCAGTTGGGGGGCAGGGGGCCTACGAGCAGTACTTC
>NA|NA|TRBV5-4|TRBJ2-5
CASSQASREKETQYF
TGCGCCAGCAGCCAAGCGAGTAGGGAGAAAGAGACCCAGTACTTC
>NA|NA|TRBV6-1|TRBJ1-2
CASSEGGRGPYGYTF
TGTGCCAGCAGTGAAGGGGGTCGGGGGCCTTATGGCTACACCTTC
>NA|few|TRBV29-1|TRBJ1-1
CSVQGTEAFF
TGCAGCGTTCAGGGAACTGAAGCTTTCTTT
>NA|few|TRBV19|TRBJ1-6
CASSIDPGARNSPLHF
TGTGCCAGTAGTATAGATCCTGGGGCCCGTAATTCACCCCTCCACTTT
>NA|NA|TRBV15|TRBJ1-2
CATSRDRGVGYGYTF
TGTGCCACCAGCAGAGATCGTGGCGTAGGGTATGGCTACACCTTC
>NA|NA|TRBV28|TRBJ1-1
CASSPLEYSNTEAFF
TGTGCCAGCAGTCCGCTTGAATACTCGAACACTGAAGCTTTCTTT
>NA|NA|TRBV2|TRBJ1-4
CASESGVTTNEKLFF
TGTGCCAGCGAATCCGGGGTCACAACTAATGAAAAACTGTTTTTT
>TRBD2|NA|TRBV27|TRBJ2-1
CASSPNSGGRPSGEQFF
TGTGCCAGCAGCCCAAATAGCGGGGGGCGGCCCTCGGGTGAGCAGTTCTTC
>TRBD2|NA|TRBV30|TRBJ2-7
CAWTRAQRGTYEQYF
TGTGCCTGGACCCGCGCCCAGCGGGGGACCTACGAGCAGTACTTC
>NA|NA|TRBV19|TRBJ1-1
CASRDPQGMNTEAFF
TGTGCCAGTAGAGATCCCCAGGGGATGAACACTGAAGCTTTCTTT
>NA|once|TRBV30|TRBJ1-1
CAWSLNTEAFF
TGTGCCTGGAGTCTTAACACTGAAGCTTTCTTT
>NA|few|TRBV10-1|TRBJ2-5
CASSDRQGPRETQYF
TGCGCCAGCAGTGATCGTCAGGGACCACGAGAGACCCAGTACTTC
>NA|NA|TRBV5-1|TRBJ2-3
CASSSRRGPTDTQYF
TGCGCCAGCAGCTCCAGGAGAGGGCCCACAGATACGCAGTATTTT
>TRBD2|NA|TRBV4-3|TRBJ2-1
CASSQPLAGGYHEQFF
TGCGCCAGCAGCCAACCACTAGCGGGAGGTTACCATGAGCAGTTCTTC
>NA|NA|TRBV15|TRBJ1-3
CATSEAFSSGNTIYF
TGTGCCACCAGCGAAGCGTTTTCCTCTGGAAACACCATATATTTT
>NA|NA|TRBV29-1|TRBJ2-7
CSVPMPGGEQYF
TGCAGCGTGCCAATGCCTGGGGGGGAGCAGTACTTC
>TRBD2|few|TRBV5-6|TRBJ2-7
CASSSRREGSYEQYF
TGTGCCAGCAGCTCGCGGCGGGAGGGCTCCTACGAGCAGTACTTC
>TRBD2|NA|TRBV4-2|TRBJ2-1
CASSQTSGSYNEQFF
TGTGCCAGCAGCCAAACTAGCGGGAGCTACAATGAGCAGTTCTTC
>NA|NA|TRBV6-6|TRBJ1-1
CASSYSKQPKNTEAFF
TGTGCCAGCAGTTACTCGAAGCAGCCGAAAAACACTGAAGCTTTCTTT
>TRBD1|NA|TRBV27|TRBJ2-5
CASRWTGAAVDQYF
TGTGCCAGCAGGTGGACAGGGGCGGCAGTGGACCAGTACTTC
>NA|few|TRBV27|TRBJ2-7
CASFSSSYEQYF
TGTGCCAGCTTTTCGAGTTCCTACGAGCAGTACTTC
>NA|NA|TRBV6-6|TRBJ1-3
CASSYPVGSSGNTIYF
TGTGCCAGCAGTTACCCTGTTGGAAGCTCTGGAAACACCATATATTTT